These T cell receptor beta chains were read from a single sample in a study of T cells in Graves' hyperthyroidism and ophthalmopathy. In TCRdb, the multiplex PCR reads were re-called with MiXCR into one record per CDR3 protein. This sample has 550,000 to 800,000 distinct CDR3 sequences, with over 15% found just once. Sample: blood. Every receptor here comes from a man aged 18 to 30 with Graves' hyperthyroidism. The CDR3 runs from the conserved cysteine through the conserved F or W. Fields, in order: J gene, V gene, CDR3 protein.

TRBJ2-1 | TRBV7-8 | CASSLARGFYNEQFF
TRBJ2-5 | TRBV5-1 | CASSLRDKLLHF
TRBJ1-1 | TRBV5-1 | CASSSMGETEAFF
TRBJ1-5 | TRBV20-1 | CSARDPDSYFYSNQPQHF
TRBJ2-2 | TRBV11-3 | CASSFPGGRAGELFF
TRBJ2-2 | TRBV20-1 | CSAPVSDRGVWTGELFF
TRBJ2-7 | TRBV12-3/TRBV12-4 | CASSPSGTGGSEQYF
TRBJ2-7 | TRBV6-2/TRBV6-3 | CASSEFSGTYEQYF
TRBJ1-1 | TRBV28 | CASSFPHPGTEAFF
TRBJ1-2 | TRBV28 | CASNTLTGYYGYTF
TRBJ2-7 | TRBV6-6 | CASSYSGTTPPYEQYF
TRBJ2-2 | TRBV7-3 | CASSLGRSGGELFF
TRBJ2-7 | TRBV6-2/TRBV6-3 | CATGTGTSSYEQYF
TRBJ2-7 | TRBV20-1 | CSASRGTSREEQYF
TRBJ2-7 | TRBV29-1 | CSVIRDRWSDEQYF
TRBJ1-1 | TRBV4-1 | CASSQDGRRVSEAFF
TRBJ2-4 | TRBV2 | CASIRTPLAKNIQYF
TRBJ2-1 | TRBV6-1 | CASTPGLVRDEQFF
TRBJ2-2 | TRBV19 | CASSILAGGTGELFF
TRBJ2-5 | TRBV28 | CASSSFQETQYF
TRBJ2-6 | TRBV9 | CASSVAGSGANVLTF
TRBJ2-3 | TRBV10-1 | CASSESLAGYTDTQYF
TRBJ2-3 | TRBV6-2/TRBV6-3 | CASSYERGLAGRTDTQYF
TRBJ2-7 | TRBV7-2 | CASSRSGTGTYEQYF
TRBJ1-1 | TRBV19 | CASSSDRLTEAFF
TRBJ2-2 | TRBV9 | CASSVGLGGGRNTGELFF
TRBJ1-2 | TRBV7-8 | CASSLRTSYGYTF
TRBJ2-5 | TRBV2 | CASSELGFQVGEYF
TRBJ1-5 | TRBV12-3/TRBV12-4 | CASSLREGQPQHF
TRBJ2-7 | TRBV7-2 | CASSLGVGGLSYEQYF
TRBJ2-7 | TRBV24-1 | CATSDRTHEQYF
TRBJ2-5 | TRBV7-2 | CASSSRQGAGVRETQYF
TRBJ2-3 | TRBV12-3/TRBV12-4 | CASKSLSTDTQYF
TRBJ2-3 | TRBV10-3 | CAISEPRNGGRTDTQYF
TRBJ1-2 | TRBV28 | CASSPAGRSFYGYTF
TRBJ1-5 | TRBV20-1 | CSASSGLKHQPQHF
TRBJ2-1 | TRBV25-1 | CASSDEGRGGNEQFF
TRBJ1-1 | TRBV3-1 | CASSLSPRGTEAFF
TRBJ1-6 | TRBV5-4 | CASSDGTYNSPLHF
TRBJ2-3 | TRBV24-1 | CATSDPSGGGSDTQYF
TRBJ2-5 | TRBV9 | CASSVGASGTQETQYF
TRBJ1-4 | TRBV12-3/TRBV12-4 | CASSPGTGVGEKLFF
TRBJ1-1 | TRBV5-1 | CASSAATGANTEAFF
TRBJ1-6 | TRBV18 | CASSPQQGWGSPLHF